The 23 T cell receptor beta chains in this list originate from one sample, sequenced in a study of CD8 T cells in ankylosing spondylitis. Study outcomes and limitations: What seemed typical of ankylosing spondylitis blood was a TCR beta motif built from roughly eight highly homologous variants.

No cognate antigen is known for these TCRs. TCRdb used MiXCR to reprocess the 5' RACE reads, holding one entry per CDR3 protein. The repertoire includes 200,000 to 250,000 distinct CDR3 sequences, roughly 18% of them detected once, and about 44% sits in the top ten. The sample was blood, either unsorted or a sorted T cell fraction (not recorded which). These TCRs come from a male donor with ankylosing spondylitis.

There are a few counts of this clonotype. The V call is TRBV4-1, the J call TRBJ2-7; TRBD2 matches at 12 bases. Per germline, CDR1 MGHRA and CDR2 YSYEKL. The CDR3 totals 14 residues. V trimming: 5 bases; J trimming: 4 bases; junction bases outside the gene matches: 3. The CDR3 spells CASSETSGSYEQYF. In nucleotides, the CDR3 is TGCGCCAGCAGCGAGACTAGCGGGAGTTACGAGCAGTACTTC.

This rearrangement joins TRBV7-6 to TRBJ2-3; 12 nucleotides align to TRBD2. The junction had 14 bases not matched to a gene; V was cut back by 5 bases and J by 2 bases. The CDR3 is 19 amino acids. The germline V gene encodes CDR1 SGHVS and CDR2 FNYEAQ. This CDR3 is CASSNFQGPSGRVTDTQYF. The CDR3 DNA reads TGTGCCAGCAGCAACTTCCAGGGACCTAGCGGGAGGGTCACAGATACGCAGTATTTT.

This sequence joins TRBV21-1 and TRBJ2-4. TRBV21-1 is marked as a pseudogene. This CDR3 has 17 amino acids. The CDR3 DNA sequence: TGTGCCAGCAGCAAAGTACGAGTACCTGGGTCCAAAAACATTCAGTACTTC. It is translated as CASSKVRVPGSKNIQYF.

CDR3 coding DNA: TGCAGTGCTAGTAACACTCACGGGGCCAAAAACATTCAGTACTTC. Translated, it gives CSASNTHGAKNIQYF. The rearrangement uses TRBV20-1 and TRBJ2-4; D call uncertain. CDR3 length: 15 amino acids. Germline CDR1 reads DFQATT; CDR2 reads SNEGSKA (reference sequence). V gave up 3 bases and J gave up 1 base, with 13 bases separating them.

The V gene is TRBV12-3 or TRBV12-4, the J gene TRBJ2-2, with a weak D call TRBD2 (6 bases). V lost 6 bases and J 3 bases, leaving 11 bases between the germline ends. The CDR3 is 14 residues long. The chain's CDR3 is CASRWASDTGELFF. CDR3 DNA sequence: TGTGCCAGCAGGTGGGCTAGCGACACCGGGGAGCTGTTTTTT.

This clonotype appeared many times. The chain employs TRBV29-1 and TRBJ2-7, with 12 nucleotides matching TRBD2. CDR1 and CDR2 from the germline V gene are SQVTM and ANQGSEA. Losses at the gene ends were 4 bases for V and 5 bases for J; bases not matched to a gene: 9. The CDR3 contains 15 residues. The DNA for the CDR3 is TGCAGCGTTGGGAAGACTAGCGGGGGATCCGACGAGCAGTACTTC. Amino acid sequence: CSVGKTSGGSDEQYF.

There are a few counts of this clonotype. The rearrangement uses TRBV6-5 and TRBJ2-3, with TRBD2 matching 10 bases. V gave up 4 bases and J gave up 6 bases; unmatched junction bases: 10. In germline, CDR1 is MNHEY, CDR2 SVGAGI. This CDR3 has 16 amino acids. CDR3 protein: CASSSDLAGASDTQYF. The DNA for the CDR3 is TGTGCCAGCAGTTCCGATCTAGCGGGAGCCTCCGATACGCAGTATTTT.

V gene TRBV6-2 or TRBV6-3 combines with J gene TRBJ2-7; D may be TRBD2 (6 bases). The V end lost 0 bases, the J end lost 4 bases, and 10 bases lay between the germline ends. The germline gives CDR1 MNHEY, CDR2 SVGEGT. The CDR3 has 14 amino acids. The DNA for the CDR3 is TGTGCCAGCAGTTACTCTAGCGGAGATTACGAGCAGTACTTC. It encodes CASSYSSGDYEQYF.

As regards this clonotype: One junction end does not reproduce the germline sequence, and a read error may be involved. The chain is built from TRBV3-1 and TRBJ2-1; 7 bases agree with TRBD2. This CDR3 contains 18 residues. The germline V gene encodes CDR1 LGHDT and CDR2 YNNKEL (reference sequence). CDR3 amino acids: CACSQGIVLELASNEQFF. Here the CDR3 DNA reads TGTGCCTGCAGCCAAGGAATCGTTTTGGAACTAGCGTCGAATGAGCAGTTCTTC.

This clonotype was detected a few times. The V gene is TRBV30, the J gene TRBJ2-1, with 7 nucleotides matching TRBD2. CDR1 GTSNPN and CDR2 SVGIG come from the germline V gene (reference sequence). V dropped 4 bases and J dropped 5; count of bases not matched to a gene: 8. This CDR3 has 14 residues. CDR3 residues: CAWMWGGKHNEQFF. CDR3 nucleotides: TGTGCCTGGATGTGGGGAGGGAAACACAATGAGCAGTTCTTC.

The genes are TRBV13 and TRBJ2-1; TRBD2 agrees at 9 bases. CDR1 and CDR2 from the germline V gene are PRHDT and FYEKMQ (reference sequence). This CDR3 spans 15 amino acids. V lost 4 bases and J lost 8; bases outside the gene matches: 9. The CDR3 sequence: CASSWGGSGRHEQFF. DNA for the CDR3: TGTGCCAGCAGCTGGGGGGGTAGCGGGAGACATGAGCAGTTCTTC.

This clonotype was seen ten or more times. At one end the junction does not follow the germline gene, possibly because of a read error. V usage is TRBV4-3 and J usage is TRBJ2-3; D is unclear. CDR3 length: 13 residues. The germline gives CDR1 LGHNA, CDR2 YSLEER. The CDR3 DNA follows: TGTGCCAGCAGCCAAGACAGCACAGATACGCAGTATTTT. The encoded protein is CASSQDSTDTQYF.

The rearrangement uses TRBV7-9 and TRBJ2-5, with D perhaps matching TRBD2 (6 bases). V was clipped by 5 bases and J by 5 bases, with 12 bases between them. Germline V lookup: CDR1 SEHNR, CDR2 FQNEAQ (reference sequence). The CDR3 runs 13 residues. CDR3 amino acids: CASSLVEGETQYF. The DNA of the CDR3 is TGTGCCAGCAGCCTAGTGGAGGGGGAGACCCAGTACTTC.

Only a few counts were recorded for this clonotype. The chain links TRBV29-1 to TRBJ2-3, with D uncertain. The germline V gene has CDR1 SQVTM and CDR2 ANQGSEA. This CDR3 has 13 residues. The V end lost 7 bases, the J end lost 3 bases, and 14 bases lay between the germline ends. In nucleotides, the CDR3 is TGCAGCGCCCGCCCCATGGGGACAGATACGCAGTATTTT. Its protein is CSARPMGTDTQYF.

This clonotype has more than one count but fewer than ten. The CDR3 region has the DNA TGTGCCAGCAGCCAAGATACAGGCCTCAATCAGCCCCAGCATTTT. Translating it yields CASSQDTGLNQPQHF. The V and J genes are TRBV4-2 and TRBJ1-5, with D perhaps matching TRBD1 (5 bases). V shed 0 bases and J shed 3 bases, with 9 bases lying between them. The length of the CDR3 is 15 residues. Germline CDR1 LGHNA, CDR2 YNFKEQ.

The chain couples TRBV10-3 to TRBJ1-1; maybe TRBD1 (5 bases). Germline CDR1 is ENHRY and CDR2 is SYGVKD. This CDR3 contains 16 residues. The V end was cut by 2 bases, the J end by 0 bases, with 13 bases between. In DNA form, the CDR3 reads TGTGCCATCAGTGAGGGAGGGGAGTTCATGAACACTGAAGCTTTCTTT. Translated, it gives CAISEGGEFMNTEAFF.

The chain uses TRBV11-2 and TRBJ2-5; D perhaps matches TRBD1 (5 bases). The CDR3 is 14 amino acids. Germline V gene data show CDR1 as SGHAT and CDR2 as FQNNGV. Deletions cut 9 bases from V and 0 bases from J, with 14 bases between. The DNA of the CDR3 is TGTGCCAGTAGCCTGACAGTCGACCAAGAGACCCAGTACTTC. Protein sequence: CASSLTVDQETQYF.

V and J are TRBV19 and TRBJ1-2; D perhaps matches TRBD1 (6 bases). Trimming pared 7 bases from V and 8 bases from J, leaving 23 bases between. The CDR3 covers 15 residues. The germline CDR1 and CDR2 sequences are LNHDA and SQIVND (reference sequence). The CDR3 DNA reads TGTGCCAGTAACACAAAACCAAACAGGGAGTACGGCTACACCTTC. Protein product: CASNTKPNREYGYTF. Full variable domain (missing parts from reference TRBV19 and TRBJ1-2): DGGITQSPKYLFRKEGQNVTLSCEQNLNHDAMYWYRQDPGQGLRLIYYSQIVNDFQKGDIAEGYSVSREKKESFPLTVTSAQKNPTAFYLCASNTKPNREYGYTFGSGTRLTVV.

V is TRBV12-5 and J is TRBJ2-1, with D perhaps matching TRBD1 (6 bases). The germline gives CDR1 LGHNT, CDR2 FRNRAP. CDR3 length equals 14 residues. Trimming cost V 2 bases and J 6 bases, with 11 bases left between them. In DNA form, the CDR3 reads TGTGCTAGTGGTTTGTGGGACAACCTCAATGAGCAGTTCTTC. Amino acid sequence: CASGLWDNLNEQFF.

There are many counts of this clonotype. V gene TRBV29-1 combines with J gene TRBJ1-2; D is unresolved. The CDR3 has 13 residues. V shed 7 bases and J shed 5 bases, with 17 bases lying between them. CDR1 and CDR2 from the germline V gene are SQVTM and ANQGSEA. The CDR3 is CSAKSLGPYGYTF. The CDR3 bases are TGCAGCGCCAAGAGCCTCGGACCGTATGGCTACACCTTC.

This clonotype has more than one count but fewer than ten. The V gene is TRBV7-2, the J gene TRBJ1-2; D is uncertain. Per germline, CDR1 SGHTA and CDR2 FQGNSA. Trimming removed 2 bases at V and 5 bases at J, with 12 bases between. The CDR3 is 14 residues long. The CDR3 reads CASSLYGPGYGYTF. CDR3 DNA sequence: TGTGCCAGCAGCTTATACGGGCCCGGGTATGGCTACACCTTC.

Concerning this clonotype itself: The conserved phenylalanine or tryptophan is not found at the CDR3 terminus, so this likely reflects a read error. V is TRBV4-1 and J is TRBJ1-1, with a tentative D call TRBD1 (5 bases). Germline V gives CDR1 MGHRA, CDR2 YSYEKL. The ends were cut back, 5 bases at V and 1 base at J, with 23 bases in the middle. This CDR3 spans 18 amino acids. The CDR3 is CASSFGPRPPGENTEAFL. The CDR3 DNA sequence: TGCGCCAGCAGCTTCGGTCCACGTCCCCCGGGGGAGAACACTGAAGCTTTCCTT.

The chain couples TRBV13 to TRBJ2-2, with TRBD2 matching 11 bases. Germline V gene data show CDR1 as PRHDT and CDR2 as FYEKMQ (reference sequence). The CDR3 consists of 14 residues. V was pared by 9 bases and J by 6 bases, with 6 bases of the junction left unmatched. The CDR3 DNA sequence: TGTGCCAGTAGACTAGCGGGAAGCTCCGGGGAGCTGTTTTTT. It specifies CASRLAGSSGELFF.